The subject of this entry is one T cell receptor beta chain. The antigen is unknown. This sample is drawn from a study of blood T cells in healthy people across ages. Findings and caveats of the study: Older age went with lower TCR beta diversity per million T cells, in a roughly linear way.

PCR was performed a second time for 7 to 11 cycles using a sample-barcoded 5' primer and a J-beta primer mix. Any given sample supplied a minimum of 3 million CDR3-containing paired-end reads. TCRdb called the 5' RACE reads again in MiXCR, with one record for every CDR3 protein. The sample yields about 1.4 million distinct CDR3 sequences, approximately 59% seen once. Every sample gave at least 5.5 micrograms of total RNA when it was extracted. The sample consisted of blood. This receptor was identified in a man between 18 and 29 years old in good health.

CDR3 residues: CSARVESNTEAFF. The CDR3 region has the DNA TGCAGTGCTAGAGTCGAGAGTAACACTGAAGCTTTCTTT. This chain connects TRBV20-1 to TRBJ1-1; D unresolved. The CDR3 has 13 amino acids. Germline V gene lookup returns CDR1 DFQATT and CDR2 SNEGSKA (reference sequence). V was trimmed by 1 base and J by 2 bases, leaving 8 bases between them.